The source of this TCR beta chain is a study of blood T cell repertoires in COVID-19. Authors' data handling: Scientists estimated how many nucleated cells there were by amplifying reference gene primers. The method was immunoSEQ multiplex PCR; TCRdb's version includes in-frame clones alone and lacks a portion of them. V, J and clone size were drawn from that table, and D and trimming were deduced from the DNA. The data contain about 300,000 clones, 87% of them singletons. CDR3 length: 15 amino acids. J lost 1 base, V lost 2 bases, and 3 bases had no gene match. CDR1 is SNHLY and CDR2 is FYNNEI in the germline V gene. This clone has a handful of counts.

The chain has TRBV2 and TRBJ1-1; 8 nucleotides agree with TRBD1. This receptor was taken from a woman between 35 and 50 years old who had recovered from COVID-19. Sequencing was done on a sample of peripheral blood. Here the CDR3 DNA reads TGTGCCAGCAGTGAAACAGGGGGATGGAACACTGAAGCTTTCTTT. Its translation is CASSETGGWNTEAFF.